This T cell receptor beta chain was observed in a study of T cells in Graves' hyperthyroidism and ophthalmopathy. RNA transcripts were the template for amplifying TCR beta CDR3 regions. TCR CDR3 underwent first-round RT-PCR with the HTBI primer set. TCRdb analysed the multiplex PCR reads with MiXCR anew, one entry per CDR3 protein. Of 530,000 or so distinct CDR3 sequences in the sample, roughly 50% were seen once. This CDR3 is built from 15 residues. Germline V gives CDR1 MNHNY, CDR2 SVGAGI (reference sequence). Notes on this clonotype: A read error may explain this, as a much larger clone is one base away.

The chain is built from TRBV6-6 and TRBJ1-5, with D unclear. The source material was peripheral blood or thyroid tissue (not recorded which). The receptor's source is a woman aged 18-30 years with Graves' hyperthyroidism. CDR3 coding DNA: TGTGCCAGCAGTTATCTTTCGGATAGCAATCGGCCCCAGCATTTT. Protein: CASSYLSDSNRPQHF.